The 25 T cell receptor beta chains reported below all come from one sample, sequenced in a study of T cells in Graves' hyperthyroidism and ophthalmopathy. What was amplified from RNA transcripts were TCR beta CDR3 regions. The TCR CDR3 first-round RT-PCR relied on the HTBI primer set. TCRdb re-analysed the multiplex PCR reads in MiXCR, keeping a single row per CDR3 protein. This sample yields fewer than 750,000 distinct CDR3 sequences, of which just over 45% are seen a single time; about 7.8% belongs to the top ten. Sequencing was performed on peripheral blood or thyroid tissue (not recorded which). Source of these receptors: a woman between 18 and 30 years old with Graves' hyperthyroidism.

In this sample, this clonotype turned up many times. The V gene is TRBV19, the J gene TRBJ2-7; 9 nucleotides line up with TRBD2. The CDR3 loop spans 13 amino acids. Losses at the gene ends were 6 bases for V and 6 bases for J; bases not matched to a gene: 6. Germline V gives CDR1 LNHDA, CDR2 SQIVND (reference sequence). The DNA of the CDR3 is TGTGCCAGTAGGGGCCGAGCGGGAGGCGAGCAGTACTTC. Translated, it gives CASRGRAGGEQYF.

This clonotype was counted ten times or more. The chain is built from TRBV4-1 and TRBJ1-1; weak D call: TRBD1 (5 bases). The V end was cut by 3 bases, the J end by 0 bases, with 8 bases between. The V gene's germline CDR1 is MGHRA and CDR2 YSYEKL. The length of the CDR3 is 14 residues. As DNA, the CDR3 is TGCGCCAGCAGCCACAGACAGTTGAACACTGAAGCTTTCTTT. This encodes CASSHRQLNTEAFF.

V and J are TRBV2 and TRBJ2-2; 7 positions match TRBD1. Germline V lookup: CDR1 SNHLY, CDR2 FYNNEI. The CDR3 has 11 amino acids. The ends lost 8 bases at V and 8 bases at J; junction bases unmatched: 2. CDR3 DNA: TGTGCCAGCCAGGGACAGGGGGAGCTGTTTTTT. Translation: CASQGQGELFF.

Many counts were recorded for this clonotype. The CDR3 here is CASGLGQWTEAFF. The CDR3 nucleotides read TGTGCTAGTGGTTTGGGGCAATGGACTGAAGCTTTCTTT. This chain joins TRBV12-5 and TRBJ1-1; D is undetermined. The V end lost 1 base, the J end lost 5 bases, and 8 bases lay between the germline ends. Germline lookup yields CDR1 LGHNT and CDR2 FRNRAP. The CDR3 runs to 13 residues.

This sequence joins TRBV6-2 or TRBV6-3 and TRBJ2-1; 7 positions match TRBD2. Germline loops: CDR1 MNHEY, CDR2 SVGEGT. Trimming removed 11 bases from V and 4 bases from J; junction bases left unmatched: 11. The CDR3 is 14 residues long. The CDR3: CAAKGGSKYNEQFF. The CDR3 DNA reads TGTGCCGCCAAAGGCGGGAGTAAGTACAATGAGCAGTTCTTC.

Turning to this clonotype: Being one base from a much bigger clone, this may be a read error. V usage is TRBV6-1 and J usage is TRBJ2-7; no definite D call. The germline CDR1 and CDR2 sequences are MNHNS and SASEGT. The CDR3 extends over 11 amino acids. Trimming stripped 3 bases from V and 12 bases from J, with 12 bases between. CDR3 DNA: TGTGCCAGCAGTGACCGGCTAACGGGGTACTTC. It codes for CASSDRLTGYF.

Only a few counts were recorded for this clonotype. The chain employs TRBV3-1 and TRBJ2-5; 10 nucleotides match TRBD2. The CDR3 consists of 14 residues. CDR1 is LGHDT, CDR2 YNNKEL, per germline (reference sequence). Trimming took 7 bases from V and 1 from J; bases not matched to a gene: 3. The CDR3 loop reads CASTQREGQETQYF. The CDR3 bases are TGTGCCAGCACCCAGCGGGAGGGCCAAGAGACCCAGTACTTC.

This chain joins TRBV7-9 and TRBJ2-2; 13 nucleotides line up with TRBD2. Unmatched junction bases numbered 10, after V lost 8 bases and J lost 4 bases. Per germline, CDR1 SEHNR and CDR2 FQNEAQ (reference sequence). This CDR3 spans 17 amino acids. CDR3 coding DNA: TGTGCCAGCGGACTAGCGGGAGCCGGGGACCTCACCGGGGAGCTGTTTTTT. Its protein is CASGLAGAGDLTGELFF. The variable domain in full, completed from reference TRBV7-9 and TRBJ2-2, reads DTGVSQNPRHKITKRGQNVTFRCDPISEHNRLYWYRQTLGQGPEFLTYFQNEAQLEKSRLLSDRFSAERPKGSFSTLEIQRTEQGDSAMYLCASGLAGAGDLTGELFFGEGSRLTVL.

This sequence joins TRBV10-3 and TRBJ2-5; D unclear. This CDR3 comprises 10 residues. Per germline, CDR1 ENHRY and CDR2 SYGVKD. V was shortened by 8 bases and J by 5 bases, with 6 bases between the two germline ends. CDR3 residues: CAIGDETQYF. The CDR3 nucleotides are TGTGCCATCGGAGACGAGACCCAGTACTTC.

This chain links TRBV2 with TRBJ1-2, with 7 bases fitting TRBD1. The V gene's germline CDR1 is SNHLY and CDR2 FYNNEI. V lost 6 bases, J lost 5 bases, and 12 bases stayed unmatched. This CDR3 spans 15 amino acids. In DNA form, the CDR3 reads TGTGCCAGCAGCCAAACCGGGACAGCGCAATATGGCTACACCTTC. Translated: CASSQTGTAQYGYTF.

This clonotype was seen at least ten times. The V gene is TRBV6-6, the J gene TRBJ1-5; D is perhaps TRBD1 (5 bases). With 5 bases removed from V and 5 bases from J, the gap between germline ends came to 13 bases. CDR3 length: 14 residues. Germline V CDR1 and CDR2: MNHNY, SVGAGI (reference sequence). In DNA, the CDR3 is TGTGCCAGCAGTCAAAGGCAGGGCTATCAGCCCCAGCATTTT. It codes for CASSQRQGYQPQHF.

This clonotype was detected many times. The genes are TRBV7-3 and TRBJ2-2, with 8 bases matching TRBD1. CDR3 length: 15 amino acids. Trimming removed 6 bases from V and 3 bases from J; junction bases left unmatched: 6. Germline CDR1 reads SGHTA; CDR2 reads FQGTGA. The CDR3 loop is CASRTGEVDTGELFF. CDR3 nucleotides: TGTGCCAGCAGGACAGGGGAGGTAGACACCGGGGAGCTGTTTTTT.

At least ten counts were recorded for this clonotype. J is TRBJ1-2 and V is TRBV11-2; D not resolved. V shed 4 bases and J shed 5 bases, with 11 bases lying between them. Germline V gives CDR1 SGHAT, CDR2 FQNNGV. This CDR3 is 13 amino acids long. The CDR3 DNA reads TGTGCCAGCAGCTCCTCGGAGATATATGGCTACACCTTC. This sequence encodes CASSSSEIYGYTF.

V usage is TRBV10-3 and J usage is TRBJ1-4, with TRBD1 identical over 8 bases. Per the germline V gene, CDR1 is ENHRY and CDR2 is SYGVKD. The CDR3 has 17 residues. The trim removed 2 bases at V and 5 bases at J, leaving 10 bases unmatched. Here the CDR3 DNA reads TGTGCCATCAGTGAGACAGACAGGGGTTTCTCCAATGAAAAACTGTTTTTT. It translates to CAISETDRGFSNEKLFF.

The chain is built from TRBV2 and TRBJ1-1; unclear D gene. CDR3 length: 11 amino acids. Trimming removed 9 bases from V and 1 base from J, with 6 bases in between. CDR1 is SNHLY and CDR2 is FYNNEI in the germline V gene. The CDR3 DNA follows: TGTGCCAGGGGATCGAACACTGAAGCTTTCTTT. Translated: CARGSNTEAFF.

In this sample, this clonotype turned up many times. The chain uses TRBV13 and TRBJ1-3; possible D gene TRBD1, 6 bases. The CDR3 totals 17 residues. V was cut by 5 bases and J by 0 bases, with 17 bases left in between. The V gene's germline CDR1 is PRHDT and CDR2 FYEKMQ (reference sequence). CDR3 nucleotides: TGTGCCAGCAGCCACGGGACAACCGCTTACTCTGGAAACACCATATATTTT. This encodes CASSHGTTAYSGNTIYF.

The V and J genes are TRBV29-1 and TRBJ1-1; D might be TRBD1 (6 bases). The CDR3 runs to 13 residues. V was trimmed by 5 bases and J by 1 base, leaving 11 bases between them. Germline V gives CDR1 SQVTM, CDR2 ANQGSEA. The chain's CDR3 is CSVFPDRNTEAFF. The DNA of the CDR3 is TGCAGCGTTTTCCCGGACAGGAACACTGAAGCTTTCTTT.

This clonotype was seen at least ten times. The CDR3: CASSSRTSGRAVHEQYF. CDR3 DNA: TGTGCCAGCAGCTCCCGGACTAGCGGGAGGGCCGTCCACGAGCAGTACTTC. The J gene is TRBJ2-7, the V gene TRBV7-9; 15 positions agree with TRBD2. V shed 4 bases, J shed 5 bases, and the junction held 9 bases outside the gene matches. The CDR3 covers 17 residues. Germline V lookup: CDR1 SEHNR, CDR2 FQNEAQ (reference sequence).

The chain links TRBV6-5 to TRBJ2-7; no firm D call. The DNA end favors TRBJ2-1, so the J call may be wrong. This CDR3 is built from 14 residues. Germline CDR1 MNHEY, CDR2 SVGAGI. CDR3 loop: CASSPRSGYNEQFF. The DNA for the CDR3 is TGTGCCAGCAGCCCCAGATCGGGTTACAATGAGCAGTTCTTC.

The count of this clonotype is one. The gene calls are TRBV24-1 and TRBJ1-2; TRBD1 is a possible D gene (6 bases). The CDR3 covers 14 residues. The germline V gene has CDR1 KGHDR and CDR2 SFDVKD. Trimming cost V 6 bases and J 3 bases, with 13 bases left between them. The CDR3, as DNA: TGTGCCACCAGTTGGTCAGCAGGGGACTATGGCTACACCTTC. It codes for CATSWSAGDYGYTF.

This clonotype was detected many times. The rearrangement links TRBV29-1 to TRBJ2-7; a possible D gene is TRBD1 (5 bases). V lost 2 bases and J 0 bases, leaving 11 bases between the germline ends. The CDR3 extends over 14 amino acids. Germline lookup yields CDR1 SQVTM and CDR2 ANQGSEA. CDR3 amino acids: CSVETRASSYEQYF. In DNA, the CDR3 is TGCAGCGTTGAAACCAGGGCAAGCTCCTACGAGCAGTACTTC.

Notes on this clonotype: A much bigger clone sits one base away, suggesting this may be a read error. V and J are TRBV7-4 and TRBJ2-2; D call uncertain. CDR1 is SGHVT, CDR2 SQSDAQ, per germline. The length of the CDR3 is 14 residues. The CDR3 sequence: CASGLESPAGELFF. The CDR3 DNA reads TGTGCCAGCGGCTTAGAAAGCCCGGCCGGGGAGCTGTTTTTT.

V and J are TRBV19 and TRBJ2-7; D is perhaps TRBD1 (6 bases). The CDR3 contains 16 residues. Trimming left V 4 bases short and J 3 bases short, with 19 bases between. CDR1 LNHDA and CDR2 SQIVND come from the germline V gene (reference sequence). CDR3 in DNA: TGTGCCAGTAGTACCCTGAAGGGACAAAGTAACTACGAGCAGTACTTC. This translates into CASSTLKGQSNYEQYF.

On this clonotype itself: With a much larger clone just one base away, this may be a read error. This CDR3 reads CASSMEMGVTQPQHF. CDR3 in DNA: TGTGCCAGCAGCATGGAGATGGGAGTCACTCAGCCCCAGCATTTT. The J gene is TRBJ1-5, the V gene TRBV5-6, with D unclear. V was pared by 4 bases and J by 6 bases, with 17 bases between. The CDR3 is made up of 15 amino acids. The V gene's germline CDR1 is SGHDT and CDR2 YYEEEE.

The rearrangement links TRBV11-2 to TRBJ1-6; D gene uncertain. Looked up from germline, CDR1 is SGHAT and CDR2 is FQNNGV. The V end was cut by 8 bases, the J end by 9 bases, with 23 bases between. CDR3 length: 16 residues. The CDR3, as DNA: TGTGCCAGCTGTCGGGAGGGCATGGTGGCAGCTTCACCCCTCCACTTT. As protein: CASCREGMVAASPLHF.